The 17 T cell receptor beta chains below come from one sample, sequenced in a study of blood T cell repertoires in COVID-19 (dated by TCRdb to 2019 to 2021). The library was prepared using the immunoSEQ multiplex PCR assay. TCRdb took over this immuneACCESS table, retaining in-frame rearrangements with V and J assigned. Such tables are incomplete; in checked studies, under half of the missing clones stem from an unresolved V gene, and the remainder is unexplained. This sample gives 210,000 or so clones in total; about 84% of them show up just once. The leading ten clones occupy 6.5% to 9% of the sample. The sample consisted of PBMCs or T cells enriched from blood (not recorded which). The receptor source for this set is a woman in her thirties or forties with acute COVID-19.

The chain employs TRBV7-2 and TRBJ1-5; 7 nucleotides agree with TRBD1. The germline CDR1 and CDR2 sequences are SGHTA and FQGNSA. This CDR3 is built from 14 residues. Losses at the gene ends were 10 bases for V and 2 bases for J; bases not matched to a gene: 8. CDR3 region: CATKQGTGNQPQHF. CDR3 DNA: TGTGCCACTAAACAGGGGACAGGCAATCAGCCCCAGCATTTT. Full variable domain (outside the CDR3, taken from reference TRBV7-2 and TRBJ1-5): GAGVSQSPSNKVTEKGKDVELRCDPISGHTALYWYRQSLGQGLEFLIYFQGNSAPDKSGLPSDRFSAERTGGSVSTLTIQRTQQEDSAVYLCATKQGTGNQPQHFGDGTRLSIL.

V gene TRBV19 combines with J gene TRBJ1-5; D is unclear. The CDR3 has 15 amino acids. V lost 6 bases and J 2 bases, leaving 14 bases between the germline ends. The germline gives CDR1 LNHDA, CDR2 SQIVND (reference sequence). CDR3 bases: TGTGCCAGTAGCACGACCAGGCGGGGCAATCAGCCCCAGCATTTT. As protein: CASSTTRRGNQPQHF.

The chain joins TRBV19 to TRBJ1-6; 9 bases are shared with TRBD1. The V gene's germline CDR1 is LNHDA and CDR2 SQIVND (reference sequence). The junction had 10 bases not matched to a gene; V was cut back by 9 bases and J by 10 bases. This CDR3 spans 14 amino acids. DNA for the CDR3: TGTGCCAGCAGCACCGGGACAGGGCGCTCACCCCTCCACTTT. Translating it yields CASSTGTGRSPLHF. Combining the CDR3 with reference TRBV19 and TRBJ1-6 gives the whole variable domain DGGITQSPKYLFRKEGQNVTLSCEQNLNHDAMYWYRQDPGQGLRLIYYSQIVNDFQKGDIAEGYSVSREKKESFPLTVTSAQKNPTAFYLCASSTGTGRSPLHFGNGTRLTVT.

This clone has only one observation. This chain links TRBV27 with TRBJ1-4; TRBD1 matches 7 bases. CDR3 length: 15 residues. With 4 bases clipped from V and 4 bases from J, the junction kept 6 bases outside the gene matches. Germline V gene lookup returns CDR1 MNHEY and CDR2 SMNVEV (reference sequence). The CDR3 loop reads CASSSWRQGNEKLFF. As DNA, the CDR3 is TGTGCCAGCAGTTCATGGAGACAGGGTAATGAAAAACTGTTTTTT. The full variable domain, completed using reference TRBV27 and TRBJ1-4, is EAQVTQNPRYLITVTGKKLTVTCSQNMNHEYMSWYRQDPGLGLRQIYYSMNVEVTDKGDVPEGYKVSRKEKRNFPLILESPSPNQTSLYFCASSSWRQGNEKLFFGSGTQLSVL.

V is TRBV5-4 and J is TRBJ2-7; D is uncertain. The CDR3 sequence is 14 residues long. CDR1 is SGHNT and CDR2 is YYREEE in the germline V gene (reference sequence). With 0 bases removed from V and 2 bases from J, the gap between germline ends came to 9 bases. The CDR3 coding sequence is TGTGCCAGCAGCTTGGCGACTCTCCCCTACGAGCAGTACTTC. Translation: CASSLATLPYEQYF. Full variable domain (remainder filled in from reference TRBV5-4 and TRBJ2-7): ETGVTQSPTHLIKTRGQQVTLRCSSQSGHNTVSWYQQALGQGPQFIFQYYREEENGRGNFPPRFSGLQFPNYSSELNVNALELDDSALYLCASSLATLPYEQYFGPGTRLTVT.

The V call is TRBV10-3, the J call TRBJ1-1; tentative D call: TRBD1 (6 bases). The V end lost 5 bases, the J end lost 5 bases, and 21 bases lay between the germline ends. Germline values: CDR1 ENHRY, CDR2 SYGVKD. The CDR3 has 16 amino acids. CDR3 DNA sequence: TGTGCCATCAGTCCCGGGACATTGGGGGGGCGAACTGAAGCTTTCTTT. Its translation is CAISPGTLGGRTEAFF.

This chain connects TRBV3-1 (or the pseudogene TRBV3-2) to TRBJ2-3; maybe TRBD2 (6 bases). CDR1 and CDR2 from the germline V gene are LGHDT and YNNKEL (reference sequence). This CDR3 has 14 residues. V lost 3 bases and J lost 1, with 8 bases in between. For the CDR3, the DNA is TGTGCCAGCAGCCACGGGGGACGCACAGATACGCAGTATTTT. The encoded protein is CASSHGGRTDTQYF.

The rearrangement links TRBV6-5 to TRBJ1-1, with D maybe TRBD1 (5 bases). V lost 5 bases, J lost 4 bases, and 14 bases lay in between. Germline V gene lookup returns CDR1 MNHEY and CDR2 SVGAGI. The CDR3 has 14 amino acids. The CDR3, as DNA: TGTGCCAGCAGTCCCAGGAGGGGAAGCACTGAAGCTTTCTTT. It is translated as CASSPRRGSTEAFF.

The chain has TRBV9 and TRBJ1-4, with 7 nucleotides matching TRBD1. V gave up 5 bases and J gave up 7 bases; unmatched junction bases: 14. Germline assignment: CDR1 SGDLS and CDR2 YYNGEE. The CDR3 spans 16 residues. The CDR3 coding sequence is TGTGCCAGCAGTGACAGGGAAGGCGTGCGTGGTGAAAAACTGTTTTTT. It yields the protein CASSDREGVRGEKLFF.

This clone came up once. The rearrangement uses TRBV14 and TRBJ2-1; D gene ambiguous. The V gene's germline CDR1 is SGHDN and CDR2 FVKESK. Trimming left V 2 bases short and J 5 bases short, with 7 bases between. The CDR3 totals 13 residues. The CDR3 region is CASSQSLHNEQFF. The CDR3 DNA follows: TGTGCCAGCAGCCAATCCCTACACAATGAGCAGTTCTTC.

This chain uses TRBV6-5 with TRBJ2-7; 10 positions agree with TRBD1. Germline CDR1 reads MNHEY; CDR2 reads SVGAGI. The J segment lost 5 bases and the V segment lost 6 bases, leaving 4 bases of the junction unmatched. The CDR3 loop spans 13 amino acids. This CDR3 is CASSLGQGDEQYF. For the CDR3, the DNA is TGTGCCAGCAGCCTAGGACAGGGGGACGAGCAGTACTTC.

The chain joins TRBV5-1 to TRBJ2-2, with 8 bases matching TRBD1. Germline V gene lookup returns CDR1 SGHRS and CDR2 YFSETQ. With V trimmed by 0 bases and J by 6 bases, 4 bases remained unmatched. The CDR3 extends over 15 amino acids. This CDR3 reads CASSLAQGAAGELFF. CDR3 nucleotides: TGCGCCAGCAGCTTGGCCCAGGGGGCGGCCGGGGAGCTGTTTTTT.

The chain employs TRBV6-5 and TRBJ2-3; 7 bases are shared with TRBD1. The CDR3 covers 15 residues. J was trimmed by 6 bases and V by 7 bases; bases with no gene match: 13. Germline-derived CDR1 and CDR2 are MNHEY and SVGAGI. CDR3 coding DNA: TGTGCCAGCATCCGTACGTTGACAGGGCCCGATACGCAGTATTTT. It yields the protein CASIRTLTGPDTQYF.

The rearrangement joins TRBV19 to TRBJ1-1; 7 bases line up with TRBD1. CDR3 length equals 14 residues. Germline V CDR1 and CDR2: LNHDA, SQIVND (reference sequence). The J segment lost 6 bases and the V segment lost 7 bases, leaving 11 bases of the junction unmatched. The CDR3 loop is CASNLGQDPPEAFF. CDR3 bases: TGTGCCAGTAATTTAGGACAGGACCCTCCTGAAGCTTTCTTT.

This clone has more than one count but fewer than ten. The gene calls are TRBV21-1 and TRBJ2-7; the table's D call of TRBD2 was not tested on the DNA. TRBV21-1 constitutes a pseudogene. This CDR3 is 16 amino acids long. CDR3 sequence reads: CASSKWGLAGRYEQYF. The CDR3 DNA follows: TGTGCCAGCAGCAAGTGGGGACTAGCGGGACGATACGAGCAGTACTTC.

This clone was seen only a few times. The chain links TRBV3-1 (or the pseudogene TRBV3-2) to TRBJ2-1, with a tentative D call TRBD2 (7 bases). V lost 4 bases and J 2 bases, leaving 12 bases between the germline ends. The germline V gene has CDR1 LGHDT and CDR2 YNNKEL (reference sequence). The CDR3 loop spans 15 amino acids. The CDR3 nucleotides read TGTGCCAGCAGCCGACGGGGGGCCACCTACAATGAGCAGTTCTTC. Protein product: CASSRRGATYNEQFF.

The V and J genes are TRBV25-1 and TRBJ2-7; 10 bases are shared with TRBD1. The V segment lost 6 bases and the J segment 2 bases; nucleotides outside the gene matches: 4. There are 14 residues in the CDR3. Germline CDR1 is MGHDK and CDR2 is SYGVNS. DNA of the CDR3: TGTGCCAGCAGACAGACAGGGGGCACCTACGAGCAGTACTTC. Its protein product is CASRQTGGTYEQYF.